Detailed here is one T cell receptor beta chain. The antigen is not known. The record originates from a study of T cell responses to AZD1222 COVID-19 vaccine. Study-level points and caveats: Seropositive status at baseline applied to only a handful of AZD1222 recipients.

The table came from immunoSEQ multiplex PCR; TCRdb's copy has only in-frame clones and leaves some out. The sample consists of roughly 140,000 clones, around 90% of them appearing once. V was clipped by 7 bases and J by 8 bases, with 12 bases between them. The CDR3 has 12 amino acids. The TCR originated in an adult who received the AZD1222 COVID-19 vaccine. The chain combines TRBV12-3 or TRBV12-4 with TRBJ2-1; no clear D gene. Source: peripheral blood, taken 28 days after the second AZD1222 dose. As DNA, the CDR3 is TGTGCCAGCACGGCGGCGTCCGATGAGCAGTTCTTC. Residues: CASTAASDEQFF.